These T cell receptor beta chains were read from a single sample in a study of T cells expressing NK-cell markers. TCRdb derives one entry per CDR3 protein from the 5' RACE reads, leaving out DNA. This sample contains about 160,000 distinct CDR3 sequences. Sequenced input: blood T cells: a sorted CD56 or NKG2C T cell subset, CD4+ or CD8+ T cells, or bulk PBMC T cells (not recorded which). These receptors originate from a woman between 18 and 75 years old in good health. Both conserved end residues are part of each CDR3. Each record gives: CDR3 protein, V gene, J gene.

CDR3: CASSFQGSGANVLTF
V: TRBV5-6
J: TRBJ2-6

CDR3: CAISGQQYGYTF
V: TRBV10-3
J: TRBJ1-2

CDR3: CASSQEGPGANVLTF
V: TRBV4-2
J: TRBJ2-6

CDR3: CASSPRSGLQETQYF
V: TRBV18
J: TRBJ2-5

CDR3: CASRTKRDQETQYF
V: TRBV2
J: TRBJ2-5

CDR3: CASSLYPGDNEQFF
V: TRBV7-2
J: TRBJ2-1

CDR3: CASSPGGRSNYGYTF
V: TRBV18
J: TRBJ1-2

CDR3: CASSTRDNTGYGYTF
V: TRBV7-9
J: TRBJ1-2

CDR3: CSAWGQIYEQYF
V: TRBV20-1
J: TRBJ2-7

CDR3: CASSPDRVNQPQHF
V: TRBV7-2
J: TRBJ1-5

CDR3: CASSPVADYSYEQYF
V: TRBV18
J: TRBJ2-7

CDR3: CASSPRDRNTEAFF
V: TRBV18
J: TRBJ1-1

CDR3: CSAKHRDEQYF
V: TRBV20-1
J: TRBJ2-7

CDR3: CASSYKGAGVEQFF
V: TRBV7-2
J: TRBJ2-1

CDR3: CASSPLGGGTEAFF
V: TRBV12-3/TRBV12-4
J: TRBJ1-1

CDR3: CASSQAWTSNEQFF
V: TRBV3-1
J: TRBJ2-1

CDR3: CASSPQVTGQGANEQFF
V: TRBV5-1
J: TRBJ2-1

CDR3: CASSLTGAANEKLFF
V: TRBV5-1
J: TRBJ1-4

CDR3: CASRGDEKLFF
V: TRBV5-1
J: TRBJ1-4

CDR3: CATSDLRRQFF
V: TRBV24-1
J: TRBJ2-1

CDR3: CASPGFGQPQHF
V: TRBV6-5
J: TRBJ1-5

CDR3: CSARNLPGRPYEQYF
V: TRBV20-1
J: TRBJ2-7

CDR3: CASSTAPMGETQYF
V: TRBV5-1
J: TRBJ2-5

CDR3: CASRFDDSNNSPLHF
V: TRBV5-1
J: TRBJ1-6

CDR3: CSAKTGGREKLFF
V: TRBV20-1
J: TRBJ1-4

CDR3: CATMTGINQPQHF
V: TRBV6-1
J: TRBJ1-5

CDR3: CASSFQGNVETQYF
V: TRBV5-1
J: TRBJ2-5

CDR3: CASTKWGIDNEQFF
V: TRBV27
J: TRBJ2-1

CDR3: CASSRTVAGRYNEQFF
V: TRBV7-9
J: TRBJ2-1

CDR3: CSVDGLLTSTDTQYF
V: TRBV29-1
J: TRBJ2-3

CDR3: CASSYRGPLNTEAFF
V: TRBV6-5
J: TRBJ1-1

CDR3: CSAISGKREQFF
V: TRBV20-1
J: TRBJ2-1

CDR3: CATTGTGGIIPYEQYF
V: TRBV24-1
J: TRBJ2-7